These 3 T cell receptor beta chains were sequenced from one sample in a study of T cell responses to AZD1222 COVID-19 vaccine (dated by TCRdb to the early 2020s). The intended sense of this specimen's time point label: baseline before first vaccination. Libraries were prepared through the immunoSEQ multiplex PCR assay. Entries here come from immuneACCESS through TCRdb and include only in-frame sequences with V and J called. Some clones fail to appear in such tables; in the studies checked, an unresolved V gene covers under half of the shortfall, and the cause of the remainder is unknown. This sample is represented by about 54,000 clones; around four fifths of them were singletons. Roughly 10% of the sample comes from the top ten. Sequenced material: peripheral blood, taken on day 0 of AZD1222 vaccination. The source of these receptors is an adult in good health.

This chain connects TRBV27 to TRBJ2-6; D is undetermined. V was cut by 6 bases and J by 0 bases, with 3 bases left in between. CDR3 length: 13 amino acids. Germline V lookup: CDR1 MNHEY, CDR2 SMNVEV (reference sequence). The CDR3 is CASSLSGANVLTF. In DNA form, the CDR3 reads TGTGCCAGCAGCCTCTCTGGGGCCAACGTCCTGACTTTC.

The chain uses TRBV19 and TRBJ2-2; 9 nucleotides line up with TRBD1. The CDR3 is made up of 17 amino acids. V lost 4 bases to trimming and J lost 0 bases; unmatched junction nucleotides: 6. CDR1 is LNHDA and CDR2 is SQIVND in the germline V gene (reference sequence). CDR3 region: CASSKGQGSANTGELFF. Here the CDR3 DNA reads TGTGCCAGTAGTAAGGGACAGGGTTCTGCGAACACCGGGGAGCTGTTTTTT.

This clone was seen only a few times. This chain uses TRBV6-5 with TRBJ1-2; 7 bases line up with TRBD1. There are 15 residues in the CDR3. Germline loops: CDR1 MNHEY, CDR2 SVGAGI. V gave up 5 bases and J gave up 4 bases; unmatched junction bases: 10. Written as DNA, the CDR3 is TGTGCCAGCAGTATGACCCACGGACAGGCCTATGGCTACACCTTC. This encodes CASSMTHGQAYGYTF.